This note documents a single T cell receptor beta chain sequence. Its target is not known. The data belong to a study of post-analysis software for immune sequencing data. In the study overall: Included courses were relapsing-remitting and secondary progressive multiple sclerosis; progressive-relapsing multiple sclerosis was also included.

The TCR beta cDNA libraries contained unique molecular identifiers. TCRdb ran MiXCR on the PCR reads and lists one entry per CDR3 protein. There are approximately 770,000 distinct CDR3 sequences in the sample; under 60% occur only once, and 4.9% lies in the top ten. Study-level points and caveats: Normalized Chao1 diversity was significantly lower in multiple sclerosis patients than in controls. Analysis by F measure revealed that same-batch samples clustered strongly together. TRBV5-6, TRBV5-1 and TRBV20-1 were among five TRBV segments more frequent in patients than controls.

Germline values: CDR1 SQVTM, CDR2 ANQGSEA. CDR3 length: 15 residues. V dropped 0 bases and J dropped 1 base, with 11 bases sitting between them. This TCR came from a girl aged 10 to 17 with multiple sclerosis. The J gene is TRBJ2-3, the V gene TRBV29-1, with D unclear. The sample consisted of blood. The CDR3 is CSVEDLGYGTDTQYF. In DNA, the CDR3 is TGCAGCGTTGAAGATTTAGGATACGGCACAGATACGCAGTATTTT.